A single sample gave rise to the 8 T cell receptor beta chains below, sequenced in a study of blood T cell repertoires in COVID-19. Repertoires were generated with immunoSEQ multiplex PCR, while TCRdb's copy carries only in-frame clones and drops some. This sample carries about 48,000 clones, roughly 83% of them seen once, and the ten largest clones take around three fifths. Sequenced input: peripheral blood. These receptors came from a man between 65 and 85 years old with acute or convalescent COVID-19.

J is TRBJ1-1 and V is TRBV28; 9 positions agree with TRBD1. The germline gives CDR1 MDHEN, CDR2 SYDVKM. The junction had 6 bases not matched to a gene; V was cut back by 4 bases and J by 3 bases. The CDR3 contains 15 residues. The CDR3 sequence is CASSWDREGDTEAFF. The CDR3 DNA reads TGTGCCAGCAGTTGGGACAGGGAGGGGGACACTGAAGCTTTCTTT.

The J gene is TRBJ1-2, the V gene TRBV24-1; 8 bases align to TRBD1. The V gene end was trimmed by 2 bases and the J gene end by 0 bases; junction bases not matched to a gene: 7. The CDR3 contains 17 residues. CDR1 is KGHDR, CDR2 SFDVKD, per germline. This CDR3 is CATSDSGGAVSNYGYTF. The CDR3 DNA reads TGTGCCACCAGTGATTCAGGGGGCGCGGTGTCTAACTATGGCTACACCTTC.

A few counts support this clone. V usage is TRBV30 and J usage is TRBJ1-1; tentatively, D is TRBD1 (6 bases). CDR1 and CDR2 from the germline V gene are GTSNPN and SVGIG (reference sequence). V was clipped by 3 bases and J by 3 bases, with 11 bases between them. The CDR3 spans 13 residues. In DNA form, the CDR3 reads TGTGCCTGGAGCGAGGGGGGGGACACTGAAGCTTTCTTT. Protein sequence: CAWSEGGDTEAFF. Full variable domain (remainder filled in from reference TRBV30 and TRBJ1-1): SQTIHQWPATLVQPVGSPLSLECTVEGTSNPNLYWYRQAAGRGLQLLFYSVGIGQISSEVPQNLSASRPQDRQFILSSKKLLLSDSGFYLCAWSEGGDTEAFFGQGTRLTVV.

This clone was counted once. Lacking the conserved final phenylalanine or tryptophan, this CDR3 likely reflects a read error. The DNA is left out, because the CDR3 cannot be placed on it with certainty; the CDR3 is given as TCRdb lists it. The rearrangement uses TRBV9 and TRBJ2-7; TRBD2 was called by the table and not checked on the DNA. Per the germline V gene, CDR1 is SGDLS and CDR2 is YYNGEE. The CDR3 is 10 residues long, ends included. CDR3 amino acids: CASSVVEVKS.

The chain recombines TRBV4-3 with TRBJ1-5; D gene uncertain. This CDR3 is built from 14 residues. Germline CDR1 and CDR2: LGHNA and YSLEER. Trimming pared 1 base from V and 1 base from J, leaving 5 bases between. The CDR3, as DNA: TGCGCCAGCAGCCAAGGGCTCAGCAATCAGCCCCAGCATTTT. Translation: CASSQGLSNQPQHF.

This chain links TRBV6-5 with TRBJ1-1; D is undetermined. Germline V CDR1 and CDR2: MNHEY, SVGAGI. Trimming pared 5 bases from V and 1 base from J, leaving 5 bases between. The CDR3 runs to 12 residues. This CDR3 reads CASSRQNTEAFF. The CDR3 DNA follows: TGTGCCAGCAGTAGACAGAACACTGAAGCTTTCTTT.

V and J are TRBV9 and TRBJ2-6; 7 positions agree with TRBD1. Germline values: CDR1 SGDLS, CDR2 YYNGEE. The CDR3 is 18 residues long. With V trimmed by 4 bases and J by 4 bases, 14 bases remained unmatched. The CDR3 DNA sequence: TGTGCCAGCAGCCTCCTGGGACAGTTCCAACCCGGGGCCAACGTCCTGACTTTC. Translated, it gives CASSLLGQFQPGANVLTF.

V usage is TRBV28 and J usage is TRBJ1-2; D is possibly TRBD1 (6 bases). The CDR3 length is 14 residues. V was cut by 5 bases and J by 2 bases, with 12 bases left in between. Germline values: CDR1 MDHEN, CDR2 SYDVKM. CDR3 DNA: TGTGCCAGCAGTCCCACCCAGGGGAACTATGGCTACACCTTC. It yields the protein CASSPTQGNYGYTF.